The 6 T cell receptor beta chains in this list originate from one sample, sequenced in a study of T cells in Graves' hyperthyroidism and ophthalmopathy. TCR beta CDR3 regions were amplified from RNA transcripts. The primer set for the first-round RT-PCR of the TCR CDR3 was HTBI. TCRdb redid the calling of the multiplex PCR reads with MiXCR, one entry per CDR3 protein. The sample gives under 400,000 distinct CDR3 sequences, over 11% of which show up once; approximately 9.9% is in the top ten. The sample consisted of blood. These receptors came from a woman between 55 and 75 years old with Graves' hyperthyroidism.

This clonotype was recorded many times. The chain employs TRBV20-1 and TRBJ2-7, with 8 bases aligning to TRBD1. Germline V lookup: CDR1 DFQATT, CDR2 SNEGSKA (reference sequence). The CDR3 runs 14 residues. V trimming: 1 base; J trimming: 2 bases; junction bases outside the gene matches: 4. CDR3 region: CSARAWTGTYEQYF. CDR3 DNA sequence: TGCAGTGCTAGAGCATGGACAGGGACCTACGAGCAGTACTTC.

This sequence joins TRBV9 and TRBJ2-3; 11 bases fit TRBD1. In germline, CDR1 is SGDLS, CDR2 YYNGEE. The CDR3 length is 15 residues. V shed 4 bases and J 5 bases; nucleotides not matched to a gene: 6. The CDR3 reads CASSTSGTGGDTQYF. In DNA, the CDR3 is TGTGCCAGCAGCACCTCCGGGACAGGGGGAGATACGCAGTATTTT.

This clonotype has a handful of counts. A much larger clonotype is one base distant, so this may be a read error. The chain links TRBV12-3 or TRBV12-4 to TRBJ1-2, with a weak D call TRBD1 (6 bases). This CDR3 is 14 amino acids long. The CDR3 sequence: CASSTGRATYDYTF. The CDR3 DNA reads TGTGCCAGCAGTACAGGGAGGGCGACCTATGACTACACCTTC.

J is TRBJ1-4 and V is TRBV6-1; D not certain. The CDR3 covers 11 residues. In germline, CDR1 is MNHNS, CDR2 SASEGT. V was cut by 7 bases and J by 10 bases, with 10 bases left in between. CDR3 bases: TGTGCCAGCACCCTTGCGTCAAAACTGTTTTTT. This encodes CASTLASKLFF.

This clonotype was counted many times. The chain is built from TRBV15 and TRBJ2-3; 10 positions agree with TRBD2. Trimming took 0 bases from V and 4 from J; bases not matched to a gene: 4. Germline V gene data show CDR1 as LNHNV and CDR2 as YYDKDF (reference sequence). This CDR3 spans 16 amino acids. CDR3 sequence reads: CATSRDRGLASDTQYF. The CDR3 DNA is TGTGCCACCAGCAGAGATAGGGGACTAGCGTCAGATACGCAGTATTTT.

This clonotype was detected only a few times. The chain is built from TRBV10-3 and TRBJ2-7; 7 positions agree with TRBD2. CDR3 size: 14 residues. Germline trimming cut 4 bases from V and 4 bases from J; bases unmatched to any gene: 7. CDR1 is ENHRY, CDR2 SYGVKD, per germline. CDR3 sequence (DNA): TGTGCCATCAGTGGGGACTGGGGGGGGTACGAGCAGTACTTC. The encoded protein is CAISGDWGGYEQYF.